This TCR beta chain came from a study of shared clonotypes between healthy human individuals. Study at large: Ranging from 18 to 49 in age, donors were two women and three men.

HIV-negative, healthy adults without recent acute infections or vaccinations were the donors. Per the germline V gene, CDR1 is SEHNR and CDR2 is FQNEAQ (reference sequence). Deletions cut 4 bases from V and 0 bases from J, with 13 bases between. This CDR3 region has 16 residues. At deep level, the assay was performed. Produced via immunoSEQ multiplex PCR; TCRdb's table is partial and in-frame only. Of over 2 million clones listed, 95% were seen once; the top ten hold roughly 0.13%. This TCR derives from a young man in good health. The specimen was naive CD4+ T cells sorted from blood. The subset here: CD45RA+ positively selected. V usage is TRBV7-9 and J usage is TRBJ1-3; no firm D call. DNA of the CDR3: TGTGCCAGCAGCTGGCCCCGGAAGAGCTCTGGAAACACCATATATTTT. Its protein product is CASSWPRKSSGNTIYF.